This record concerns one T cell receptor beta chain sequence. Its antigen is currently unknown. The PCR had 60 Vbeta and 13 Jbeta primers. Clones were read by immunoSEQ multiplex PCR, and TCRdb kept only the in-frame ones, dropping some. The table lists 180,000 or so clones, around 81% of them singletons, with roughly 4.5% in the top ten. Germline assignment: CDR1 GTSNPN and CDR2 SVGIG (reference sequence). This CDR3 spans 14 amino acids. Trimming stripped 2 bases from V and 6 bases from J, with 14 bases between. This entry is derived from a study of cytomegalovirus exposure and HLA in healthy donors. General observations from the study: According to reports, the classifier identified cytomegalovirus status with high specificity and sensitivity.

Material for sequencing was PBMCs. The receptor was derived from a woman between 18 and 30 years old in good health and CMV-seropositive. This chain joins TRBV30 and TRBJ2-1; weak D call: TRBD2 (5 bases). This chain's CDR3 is CAWSLGMEVNEQFF. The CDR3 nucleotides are TGTGCCTGGAGTTTGGGGATGGAGGTCAATGAGCAGTTCTTC.